The 14 T cell receptor beta chains below come from one sample, sequenced in a study of T cells after yellow fever vaccination. TCRdb processed the 5' RACE reads anew with MiXCR; each CDR3 protein has one entry. The sample includes about 400,000 distinct CDR3 sequences, about 9.9% seen only once; the top ten take roughly 18%. The material sequenced was PBMCs, taken on the day of the first yellow fever vaccination. Every receptor here comes from a man aged 18 to 30 who received the YFV17D yellow fever vaccine.

The chain combines TRBV24-1 with TRBJ2-3; no firm D call. The germline V gene encodes CDR1 KGHDR and CDR2 SFDVKD. There are 13 residues in the CDR3. Trimming pared 2 bases from V and 1 base from J, leaving 3 bases between. The CDR3 DNA reads as TGTGCCACCAGTGATTCCCGCACAGATACGCAGTATTTT. It codes for CATSDSRTDTQYF.

This clonotype was recorded a few times. The gene calls are TRBV5-1 and TRBJ1-2, with D possibly matching TRBD1 (5 bases). Germline V gene lookup returns CDR1 SGHRS and CDR2 YFSETQ. The V gene lost 2 bases and the J gene lost 4 bases, with 21 bases spanning the gap. The CDR3 has 17 amino acids. CDR3 sequence reads: CASSLLATGTEAYGYTF. DNA for the CDR3: TGCGCCAGCAGCTTACTCGCAACCGGGACGGAGGCCTATGGCTACACCTTC.

The table lists this clonotype with a few counts. The rearrangement links TRBV5-1 to TRBJ2-1, with D perhaps being TRBD1 or TRBD2 (6 bases each). Germline CDR1 SGHRS, CDR2 YFSETQ. This CDR3 contains 15 residues. V lost 2 bases and J lost 5, with 14 bases in between. CDR3 loop: CASSFFPGADNEQFF. For the CDR3, the DNA is TGCGCCAGCAGCTTTTTCCCGGGGGCGGACAATGAGCAGTTCTTC. Together with reference TRBV5-1 and TRBJ2-1, the CDR3 gives the full variable domain: KAGVTQTPRYLIKTRGQQVTLSCSPISGHRSVSWYQQTPGQGLQFLFEYFSETQRNKGNFPGRFSGRQFSNSRSEMNVSTLELGDSALYLCASSFFPGADNEQFFGPGTRLTVL.

The chain combines TRBV9 with TRBJ2-7; D possibly corresponds to TRBD1 (5 bases). The V end lost 0 bases, the J end lost 1 base, and 8 bases lay between the germline ends. The CDR3 runs to 14 residues. Germline V gives CDR1 SGDLS, CDR2 YYNGEE. CDR3 nucleotides: TGTGCCAGCAGCGTAGCTTCAGGGTCCTACGAGCAGTACTTC. Translating it yields CASSVASGSYEQYF.

This clonotype has more than one count but fewer than ten. The CDR3 loop is CASSLSAGENEQFF. As DNA, the CDR3 is TGTGCCAGCAGCTTATCAGCAGGGGAGAATGAGCAGTTCTTC. The chain carries TRBV11-2 and TRBJ2-1, with D tentatively TRBD1 (6 bases). This CDR3 comprises 14 residues. The V end was cut by 2 bases, the J end by 7 bases, with 12 bases between. The germline V gene has CDR1 SGHAT and CDR2 FQNNGV.

This clonotype was detected ten times or more. V usage is TRBV12-3 or TRBV12-4 and J usage is TRBJ2-1; no firm D call. The CDR3 runs to 11 residues. Trimming left V 5 bases short and J 6 bases short, with 5 bases between. CDR3 amino acids: CASSQFNEQFF. DNA of the CDR3: TGTGCCAGCAGTCAATTCAATGAGCAGTTCTTC.

In its sample, this clonotype was seen a few times. The chain links TRBV3-1 to TRBJ1-1, with D perhaps matching TRBD1 (5 bases). This CDR3 comprises 15 residues. Germline-derived CDR1 and CDR2 are LGHDT and YNNKEL (reference sequence). V lost 5 bases and J lost 0, with 13 bases in between. Here the CDR3 DNA reads TGTGCCAGCAGCTTTACTCAACAGGTGAACACTGAAGCTTTCTTT. Amino acid sequence: CASSFTQQVNTEAFF.

The rearrangement joins TRBV7-9 to TRBJ1-2, with D possibly matching TRBD1 (6 bases). This CDR3 region has 15 residues. CDR1 and CDR2 (germline): SEHNR, FQNEAQ (reference sequence). V lost 5 bases and J lost 8, with 21 bases in between. The CDR3 DNA sequence: TGTGCCAGCAGCACAACCATGCCAGGGGCGGAAGGCTACACCTTC. It codes for CASSTTMPGAEGYTF.

The rearrangement joins TRBV6-5 to TRBJ1-5; D is unclear. V was trimmed by 2 bases and J by 2 bases, leaving 10 bases between them. There are 15 residues in the CDR3. In germline, CDR1 is MNHEY, CDR2 SVGAGI. CDR3 in amino acids: CASSYGQPGNQPQHF. Here the CDR3 DNA reads TGTGCCAGCAGTTACGGGCAGCCGGGCAATCAGCCCCAGCATTTT.

This clonotype was found a few times. The chain couples TRBV10-1 to TRBJ2-7; no clear D. Germline loops: CDR1 WNHNN, CDR2 SYGVQD (reference sequence). The CDR3 is made up of 11 amino acids. The germline V and J ends were trimmed by 5 bases and 3 bases, with 5 bases remaining between them. CDR3 amino acids: CASSMGYEQYF. The CDR3 DNA is TGCGCCAGCAGTATGGGCTACGAGCAGTACTTC.

This clonotype came up many times. This CDR3 reads CASSTFNSNQPQHF. The DNA for the CDR3 is TGTGCCAGCAGTACCTTCAATAGCAATCAGCCCCAGCATTTT. V is TRBV6-2 or TRBV6-3 and J is TRBJ1-5, with D hard to call. CDR3 size: 14 residues. V dropped 5 bases and J dropped 0 bases, with 8 bases sitting between them. Germline assignment: CDR1 MNHEY and CDR2 SVGEGT.

The gene calls are TRBV20-1 and TRBJ1-1; TRBD1 is a possible D gene (6 bases). Germline V CDR1 and CDR2: DFQATT, SNEGSKA (reference sequence). The CDR3 is 15 amino acids. The V end was cut by 0 bases, the J end by 4 bases, with 15 bases between. This CDR3 reads CSARDIGGGGTEAFF. The CDR3 DNA reads TGCAGTGCTAGAGATATCGGGGGCGGGGGCACTGAAGCTTTCTTT.

The chain couples TRBV7-9 to TRBJ2-3; TRBD2 matches 9 bases. The ends lost 5 bases at V and 5 bases at J; junction bases unmatched: 11. CDR3 length: 16 amino acids. In germline, CDR1 is SEHNR, CDR2 FQNEAQ (reference sequence). In DNA form, the CDR3 reads TGTGCCAGCAGCCCTGGTATAGCGGGGGAAAAAGATACGCAGTATTTT. Translated, it gives CASSPGIAGEKDTQYF.

This clonotype was seen a few times. V gene TRBV11-2 combines with J gene TRBJ2-3; D is ambiguous. The V end was cut by 5 bases, the J end by 2 bases, with 17 bases between. CDR1 SGHAT and CDR2 FQNNGV come from the germline V gene. The length of the CDR3 is 16 residues. The CDR3 reads CASSTPLWGLTDTQYF. CDR3 bases: TGTGCCAGCAGCACTCCTCTTTGGGGTCTCACAGATACGCAGTATTTT.